Shown below are 32 T cell receptor beta chains from a single sample sequenced in a study of T-cell memory formation after mild COVID-19 (dated by TCRdb to about 2021). The library came from 5' RACE. The instrument given in TCRdb is Illumina NovaSeq 6000. Using fastp trimming at Q25 and MiXCR clonotype assembly, TCRdb reanalyzed the public sequencing data and kept in-frame beta chains. Identical CDR3 proteins give one entry, which carries the most common genes and DNA. The sample table contains under 250,000 distinct CDR3 sequences; only one count was recorded for less than 20% of them. About 2% of the sample lies in the top ten. What was sequenced was PBMCs or a T cell subset sorted from them (not recorded which). The receptors stem from an adult woman who had mild COVID-19 (a few samples of this study predate the infection). The sample titles of this study are shuffled in the database, so cell type and time point are left out; the donor was told from shared clones.

This clonotype was seen a few times. The CDR3 region is CAISELSATTSYEQYF. The CDR3 bases are TGTGCCATCAGTGAGTTGTCGGCTACCACTTCCTACGAGCAGTACTTC. The chain carries TRBV10-3 and TRBJ2-7, with D unclear. Trimming shortened V by 1 base and J by 1 base, and 14 bases separated the two germline ends. Germline V gene data show CDR1 as ENHRY and CDR2 as SYGVKD. There are 16 residues in the CDR3.

The chain combines TRBV6-5 with TRBJ1-2, with TRBD1 as a possible D gene (5 bases). Per the germline V gene, CDR1 is MNHEY and CDR2 is SVGAGI. The CDR3 has 14 residues. V was clipped by 8 bases and J by 0 bases, with 13 bases between them. CDR3: CASASQGANYGYTF. The CDR3 DNA sequence: TGTGCCAGCGCATCGCAGGGAGCTAACTATGGCTACACCTTC.

The chain recombines TRBV12-3 or TRBV12-4 with TRBJ1-3; D is undetermined. The length of the CDR3 is 15 residues. Deletions cut 5 bases from V and 2 bases from J, with 13 bases between. This CDR3 reads CASSSWQEPGNTIYF. The CDR3 nucleotides are TGTGCCAGCAGTAGTTGGCAGGAGCCTGGAAACACCATATATTTT.

The chain carries TRBV10-3 and TRBJ1-1; the D is unclear. CDR1 and CDR2 from the germline V gene are ENHRY and SYGVKD. Between the trimmed V and J ends, which lost 6 bases and 7 bases, there was a span of 18 bases. CDR3 length: 14 amino acids. CDR3 loop: CAISQVDGSSEAFF. The CDR3 bases are TGTGCCATCAGCCAGGTGGACGGATCGAGTGAAGCTTTCTTT.

This chain uses TRBV4-3 with TRBJ2-7; TRBD1 agrees at 7 bases. CDR1 is LGHNA and CDR2 is YSLEER in the germline V gene. J lost 3 bases, V lost 7 bases, and 12 bases had no gene match. The CDR3 is made up of 15 amino acids. The CDR3: CASTQYLTGDYEQYF. CDR3 nucleotides: TGCGCCAGCACCCAGTACCTCACAGGGGACTACGAGCAGTACTTC.

In this sample, this clonotype turned up a few times. The chain employs TRBV4-1 and TRBJ2-1; 7 bases map to TRBD1. The junction had 8 bases not matched to a gene; V was cut back by 6 bases and J by 3 bases. In germline, CDR1 is MGHRA, CDR2 YSYEKL. This CDR3 is 15 amino acids long. CDR3 nucleotides: TGCGCCAGCAGGCAATTGACAGGGAACTACAATGAGCAGTTCTTC. Protein sequence: CASRQLTGNYNEQFF.

This chain joins TRBV7-8 and TRBJ2-5, with 9 bases lining up with TRBD1. Losses at the gene ends were 4 bases for V and 2 bases for J; bases not matched to a gene: 8. Germline CDR1 and CDR2: SGHVS and FQNEAQ. The CDR3 spans 16 residues. The CDR3, as DNA: TGTGCCAGCAGCTCCATCCAGGGGACAGGGCAAGAGACCCAGTACTTC. Translation: CASSSIQGTGQETQYF. The full variable domain, in which reference TRBV7-8 and TRBJ2-5 provide the parts outside the CDR3, is GAGVSQSPRYKVAKRGQDVALRCDPISGHVSLFWYQQALGQGPEFLTYFQNEAQLDKSGLPSDRFFAERPEGSVSTLKIQRTQQEDSAVYLCASSSIQGTGQETQYFGPGTRLLVL.

The chain uses TRBV11-2 and TRBJ2-3; TRBD2 aligns across 12 bases. The V and J ends lost 4 bases and 4 bases, in that order; junction bases with no gene match: 6. CDR1 SGHAT and CDR2 FQNNGV come from the germline V gene. This CDR3 comprises 16 residues. The CDR3 region is CASSSVTSGSPDTQYF. As DNA, the CDR3 is TGTGCCAGCAGCTCGGTGACTAGCGGGAGCCCAGATACGCAGTATTTT.

This clonotype has just a few counts. V is TRBV18 and J is TRBJ1-6; possible D gene TRBD1, 5 bases. This CDR3 has 14 residues. The germline V and J ends were trimmed by 5 bases and 7 bases, with 12 bases remaining between them. The germline V gene encodes CDR1 KGHSH and CDR2 LQKENI. The CDR3 loop reads CASSSPGPNSPLHF. The CDR3 bases are TGTGCCAGCTCATCTCCAGGGCCGAATTCACCCCTCCACTTT.

The gene calls are TRBV2 and TRBJ2-1, with D possibly being TRBD1 (6 bases). CDR1 is SNHLY and CDR2 is FYNNEI in the germline V gene. Trimming removed 4 bases from V and 6 bases from J, with 19 bases in between. This CDR3 spans 16 amino acids. The CDR3 is CASSVRGAVSVNEQFF. The CDR3 nucleotides are TGTGCCAGCAGTGTCAGGGGAGCGGTTAGCGTCAATGAGCAGTTCTTC.

This clonotype has a count of ten or more. The V call is TRBV6-2 or TRBV6-3, the J call TRBJ2-5, with D hard to call. Germline lookup yields CDR1 MNHEY and CDR2 SVGEGT. The CDR3 runs to 12 residues. The germline V and J ends were trimmed by 6 bases and 3 bases, with 8 bases remaining between them. CDR3 nucleotide sequence: TGTGCCAGCAGCCCTACAGAAGAGACCCAGTACTTC. Its protein product is CASSPTEETQYF.

This clonotype was picked up a small number of times. The chain combines TRBV6-5 with TRBJ2-7; a weak D match, TRBD1 (6 bases). V lost 0 bases and J lost 5, with 14 bases in between. CDR1 MNHEY and CDR2 SVGAGI come from the germline V gene. This CDR3 spans 15 amino acids. The CDR3 region has the DNA TGTGCCAGCAGTTACTCGATCGGCAGGGGCCACGAGCAGTACTTC. It codes for CASSYSIGRGHEQYF.

This clonotype has more than one count but fewer than ten. The chain recombines TRBV10-3 with TRBJ2-3, with a possible D match to TRBD2 (7 bases). CDR3 length: 15 residues. With 5 bases removed from V and 2 bases from J, the gap between germline ends came to 14 bases. CDR1 ENHRY and CDR2 SYGVKD come from the germline V gene. In DNA form, the CDR3 reads TGTGCCATCAGTATTGGAGGGGGGGCCACAGATACGCAGTATTTT. Translated, it gives CAISIGGGATDTQYF.

This clonotype turned up a few times. The chain carries TRBV7-9 and TRBJ1-2, with TRBD1 matching 9 bases. There are 17 residues in the CDR3. J was trimmed by 7 bases and V by 4 bases; bases with no gene match: 16. Germline V lookup: CDR1 SEHNR, CDR2 FQNEAQ (reference sequence). The DNA for the CDR3 is TGTGCCAGCAGCTCGGGACAGGGAGACTGGAGGTCGCGTGGCTACACCTTC. It encodes CASSSGQGDWRSRGYTF.

This clonotype was counted a few times. The genes are TRBV18 and TRBJ1-6; D is ambiguous. The CDR3 consists of 13 residues. The germline V and J ends were trimmed by 2 bases and 7 bases, with 6 bases remaining between them. From germline, CDR1 is KGHSH and CDR2 LQKENI. The CDR3 DNA sequence: TGTGCCAGCTCACCAGCAGGAAATTCACCCCTCCACTTT. Translation: CASSPAGNSPLHF.

In this sample, this clonotype turned up a few times. J is TRBJ2-7 and V is TRBV27; 11 bases agree with TRBD2. J was trimmed by 7 bases and V by 2 bases; bases with no gene match: 10. Per the germline V gene, CDR1 is MNHEY and CDR2 is SMNVEV (reference sequence). This CDR3 is 16 amino acids long. CDR3 sequence reads: CASSLGTSGRAREQYF. DNA of the CDR3: TGTGCCAGCAGTTTAGGAACTAGCGGGAGAGCGAGGGAGCAGTACTTC.

This clonotype showed up many times. The chain combines TRBV4-2 with TRBJ2-3, with 7 positions matching TRBD2. The germline V gene has CDR1 LGHNA and CDR2 YNFKEQ. Trimming cost V 4 bases and J 4 bases; bases outside gene matches: 8. The CDR3 runs 15 residues. The CDR3 spells CASSLRTRDADTQYF. As DNA, the CDR3 is TGTGCCAGCAGCCTACGGACTAGGGACGCAGATACGCAGTATTTT.

This sequence joins TRBV5-1 and TRBJ2-5, with D perhaps TRBD1 or TRBD2 (5 bases each). Germline assignment: CDR1 SGHRS and CDR2 YFSETQ. The CDR3 loop spans 17 amino acids. Trimming left V 4 bases short and J 5 bases short, with 24 bases between. The CDR3 is CASSRGEIGGGGETQYF. CDR3 DNA: TGCGCCAGCAGCAGGGGAGAGATTGGAGGCGGCGGGGAGACCCAGTACTTC.

This clonotype has a handful of counts. The gene calls are TRBV2 and TRBJ1-5, with D tentatively TRBD1 (5 bases). The V gene lost 5 bases and the J gene lost 0 bases, with 14 bases spanning the gap. This CDR3 has 16 residues. The germline V gene has CDR1 SNHLY and CDR2 FYNNEI. CDR3 region: CASSPGPQYSNQPQHF. In DNA form, the CDR3 reads TGTGCCAGCAGTCCGGGACCGCAGTATAGCAATCAGCCCCAGCATTTT.

This clonotype has a handful of counts. The chain combines TRBV4-1 with TRBJ2-1; 14 bases align to TRBD2. The germline V gene has CDR1 MGHRA and CDR2 YSYEKL. With V trimmed by 0 bases and J by 8 bases, 3 bases remained unmatched. The CDR3 contains 16 residues. In nucleotides, the CDR3 is TGCGCCAGCAGCCAAGAGGGACTAGCGGGAGTATATGAGCAGTTCTTC. It encodes CASSQEGLAGVYEQFF.

The genes are TRBV6-2 or TRBV6-3 and TRBJ2-7; D remains unclear. Deletions cut 4 bases from V and 2 bases from J, with 15 bases between. Germline CDR1 reads MNHEY; CDR2 reads SVGEGT. The CDR3 loop spans 15 amino acids. CDR3: CASSLNGIRTYEQYF. CDR3 in DNA: TGTGCCAGCAGTTTAAATGGGATCAGGACCTACGAGCAGTACTTC.

The sample holds many counts of this clonotype. The chain recombines TRBV12-3 or TRBV12-4 with TRBJ2-7, with D perhaps TRBD1 (5 bases). The CDR3 runs 15 residues. Trimming removed 5 bases at V and 0 bases at J, with 14 bases between. The CDR3 region has the DNA TGTGCCAGCAGTGCTGGGGCGGTGCTCTCCTACGAGCAGTACTTC. This encodes CASSAGAVLSYEQYF.

The chain employs TRBV7-2 and TRBJ1-2; TRBD1 agrees at 11 bases. Germline CDR1 is SGHTA and CDR2 is FQGNSA. Losses at the gene ends were 5 bases for V and 11 bases for J; bases not matched to a gene: 13. The CDR3 covers 15 residues. The CDR3 here is CASSVYRDRGSGYTF. The CDR3 bases are TGTGCCAGCAGCGTATACCGGGACAGGGGGAGTGGTTACACCTTC.

There are a few counts of this clonotype. The chain is built from TRBV14 and TRBJ2-1, with D possibly TRBD2 on 6 matching bases. Trimming cost V 6 bases and J 9 bases, with 15 bases left between them. Germline CDR1 reads SGHDN; CDR2 reads FVKESK. There are 13 residues in the CDR3. The CDR3 DNA sequence: TGTGCCAGCAGTGAACAGACTAGAAGTGAGCAGTTCTTC. This codes for CASSEQTRSEQFF.

The chain carries TRBV2 and TRBJ1-5; TRBD1 is a possible D gene (6 bases). Germline V gene sequence: CDR1 SNHLY, CDR2 FYNNEI. Trimming pared 7 bases from V and 3 bases from J, leaving 16 bases between. The CDR3 is made up of 15 amino acids. Here the CDR3 reads CASTKEGGPNQPQHF. Here the CDR3 DNA reads TGTGCCAGCACCAAAGAGGGGGGGCCCAATCAGCCCCAGCATTTT.

A few counts support this clonotype. The CDR3 DNA follows: TGTGCCAGCAGTCGCGGGTTAGATAATTCACCCCTCCACTTT. Translation gives CASSRGLDNSPLHF. The chain employs TRBV12-3 or TRBV12-4 and TRBJ1-6, with D hard to call. This CDR3 region has 14 residues. V gave up 5 bases and J gave up 5 bases, with 10 bases separating them.

This clonotype has a handful of counts. The chain carries TRBV7-9 and TRBJ2-2; D unresolved. The germline V gene encodes CDR1 SEHNR and CDR2 FQNEAQ (reference sequence). V lost 0 bases, J lost 3 bases, and 5 bases lay in between. There are 14 residues in the CDR3. The CDR3 protein is CASSLASHTGELFF. DNA of the CDR3: TGTGCCAGCAGCTTAGCTTCGCACACCGGGGAGCTGTTTTTT.

The V and J genes are TRBV4-1 and TRBJ1-4; the D gene is possibly TRBD1 (6 bases). Germline V CDR1 and CDR2: MGHRA, YSYEKL. The CDR3 consists of 17 residues. The V gene lost 0 bases and the J gene lost 5 bases, with 16 bases spanning the gap. This CDR3 reads CASSQDGGRLGNEKLFF. The CDR3 bases are TGCGCCAGCAGCCAAGACGGGGGGCGGCTAGGCAATGAAAAACTGTTTTTT.

This clonotype was detected ten times or more. The chain combines TRBV5-1 with TRBJ2-5, with D perhaps TRBD2 (7 bases). The germline V gene encodes CDR1 SGHRS and CDR2 YFSETQ. Trimming pared 3 bases from V and 4 bases from J, leaving 16 bases between. The CDR3 has 15 residues. The CDR3: CASSSWGGLRETQYF. In nucleotides, the CDR3 is TGCGCCAGCAGCTCCTGGGGGGGGCTCAGAGAGACCCAGTACTTC.

The gene calls are TRBV25-1 and TRBJ2-1, with D unresolved. V shed 2 bases and J shed 3 bases, with 5 bases lying between them. CDR3 length equals 13 residues. Per the germline V gene, CDR1 is MGHDK and CDR2 is SYGVNS. The CDR3 coding sequence is TGTGCCAGCAGTGAACACAGCTACAATGAGCAGTTCTTC. Amino acid sequence: CASSEHSYNEQFF.

This sequence joins TRBV5-1 and TRBJ1-1; D may be TRBD1 (5 bases). V lost 4 bases, J lost 1 base, and 11 bases lay in between. Per germline, CDR1 SGHRS and CDR2 YFSETQ. The CDR3 spans 14 residues. CDR3 coding DNA: TGCGCCAGCAGCATAGACAGACCGAACACTGAAGCTTTCTTT. It is translated as CASSIDRPNTEAFF.

This clonotype was recorded at least ten times. This chain uses TRBV7-9 with TRBJ2-3; D is possibly TRBD2 (6 bases). Per the germline V gene, CDR1 is SEHNR and CDR2 is FQNEAQ (reference sequence). The CDR3 contains 15 residues. V lost 5 bases and J lost 1, with 13 bases in between. CDR3 in amino acids: CASSMRSGRTDTQYF. The DNA of the CDR3 is TGTGCCAGCAGCATGCGTAGCGGACGCACAGATACGCAGTATTTT.